A selection of T cell receptor beta chains follows, all from one sample in a study of blood T cells in healthy people across ages. One entry per CDR3 protein results from TCRdb running MiXCR on the 5' RACE reads. The sample contains 800,000 to 950,000 distinct CDR3 sequences, around 48% of which appear only once. The sequenced sample consisted of blood. These receptors all stem from a man between 25 and 39 years old in good health. Both conserved end residues are part of each CDR3. D genes are given only for firm matches. Clone size appears in some rows only: once, few, many, or a class for an expanded clone.

size	V	D	J	CDR3	DNA
few	TRBV9	TRBD1	TRBJ1-2	CASSVGGTGTSNYGYTF	TGTGCCAGCAGCGTAGGGGGGACAGGGACTTCAAACTATGGCTACACCTTC
.	TRBV27	.	TRBJ2-3	CASSPQAQRPSDTQYF	TGTGCCAGCAGTCCCCAGGCCCAGCGCCCCTCAGATACGCAGTATTTT
few	TRBV3-1	.	TRBJ2-7	CASSRGREQYF	TGTGCCAGCAGCCGGGGGCGTGAGCAGTACTTC
.	TRBV3-1	TRBD1	TRBJ2-5	CAGSHEGQGQYF	TGTGCCGGCAGCCACGAGGGACAGGGGCAGTACTTC
.	TRBV5-1	TRBD1	TRBJ2-7	CASRQGADPLSSEQYF	TGCGCCAGCAGACAGGGGGCCGATCCCCTCTCCTCCGAGCAGTACTTC
few	TRBV20-1	TRBD2	TRBJ2-3	CRPGGSGGDTQYF	TGCAGGCCCGGAGGTAGCGGGGGGGATACGCAGTATTTT
.	TRBV4-2	.	TRBJ2-3	CASSPTLVASTDTQYF	TGTGCCAGCAGCCCGACACTAGTCGCTAGCACAGATACGCAGTATTTT
.	TRBV27	TRBD2	TRBJ2-5	CASSLSGGGFYKQYF	TGTGCCAGCAGTTTAAGTGGGGGGGGATTCTACAAGCAGTACTTC
.	TRBV6-5	TRBD2	TRBJ2-5	CASSYVGSGGAKTQYF	TGTGCCAGCAGTTACGTCGGTAGCGGGGGGGCAAAGACCCAGTACTTC
.	TRBV6-5	.	TRBJ2-2	CASRRLGSTGELFF	TGTGCCAGCAGGCGACTAGGATCCACCGGGGAGCTGTTTTTT
.	TRBV7-2	.	TRBJ2-7	CASSPGWTRSYEQYF	TGTGCCAGCAGCCCCGGGTGGACCCGGTCCTACGAGCAGTACTTC
.	TRBV20-1	TRBD1	TRBJ1-5	CSARAPTGADQPQHF	TGCAGTGCTAGAGCCCCAACAGGGGCCGATCAGCCCCAGCATTTT
.	TRBV15	TRBD1	TRBJ1-6	CATSRVGTGGVYNSPLHF	TGTGCCACCAGCAGAGTTGGGACAGGGGGCGTTTATAATTCACCCCTCCACTTT
.	TRBV12-3/TRBV12-4	TRBD2	TRBJ2-2	CASTRLAGVTNTGELFF	TGTGCCAGCACCCGACTAGCGGGTGTCACGAACACCGGGGAGCTGTTTTTT
.	TRBV27	.	TRBJ2-3	CASSFLGVSSTDTQYF	TGTGCCAGCAGTTTTTTGGGGGTTTCTAGCACAGATACGCAGTATTTT
few	TRBV12-3/TRBV12-4	.	TRBJ2-1	CASSFLTPWEQFF	TGTGCCAGCAGTTTCTTGACACCTTGGGAGCAGTTCTTC
.	TRBV12-3/TRBV12-4	.	TRBJ1-1	CASSGNGGTEAFF	TGTGCCAGCAGTGGGAACGGCGGCACTGAAGCTTTCTTT
.	TRBV4-1	TRBD2	TRBJ2-5	CASSQWLTSGAYGQETQYF	TGCGCCAGCAGCCAATGGTTAACTAGCGGGGCTTATGGGCAAGAGACCCAGTACTTC
.	TRBV6-5	TRBD2	TRBJ2-5	CASRGLAGNQETQYF	TGTGCCAGCAGAGGACTAGCGGGGAACCAAGAGACCCAGTACTTC
many	TRBV7-9	TRBD1	TRBJ1-2	CASSLEAGGGGYTF	TGTGCCAGCAGCTTAGAGGCAGGGGGCGGTGGCTACACCTTC
.	TRBV5-1	.	TRBJ2-2	CASTKNFDSYRPTGELFF	TGCGCCAGCACCAAAAATTTCGACTCCTACAGACCGACCGGGGAGCTGTTTTTT
few	TRBV10-3	.	TRBJ2-3	CAISDQGGATDTQYF	TGTGCCATCAGTGATCAGGGGGGGGCCACAGATACGCAGTATTTT
.	TRBV5-1	.	TRBJ1-2	CTSSPGGGGYTF	TGCACCAGCAGCCCGGGTGGGGGCGGCTACACCTTC
few	TRBV6-5	TRBD1	TRBJ2-1	CASRQGAARNEQFF	TGTGCCAGCAGACAGGGGGCAGCGAGAAATGAGCAGTTCTTC
.	TRBV24-1	TRBD1	TRBJ2-7	CATSDRDSYEQYF	TGTGCCACCAGTGATCGGGACAGCTACGAGCAGTACTTC
once	TRBV7-2	TRBD2	TRBJ2-1	CASSLTRASGGLRNEQFF	TGTGCCAGCAGCCTTACGAGGGCTAGCGGGGGTCTCCGAAATGAGCAGTTCTTC
many	TRBV6-6	.	TRBJ2-7	CASSYRGSSYEQYF	TGTGCCAGCAGTTACCGGGGGAGCTCCTACGAGCAGTACTTC
few	TRBV20-1	.	TRBJ1-5	CSVPATGRSNQPQHF	TGCAGTGTCCCGGCAACAGGGCGCAGCAATCAGCCCCAGCATTTT
.	TRBV29-1	.	TRBJ2-1	CSVSPGTAYNEQFF	TGCAGCGTTTCCCCCGGGACGGCGTACAATGAGCAGTTCTTC
.	TRBV15	.	TRBJ2-6	CATSRDDGANVLTF	TGTGCCACCAGCAGAGATGATGGGGCCAACGTCCTGACTTTC
.	TRBV4-2	.	TRBJ2-6	CASSQDTPAGGANVLTF	TGTGCCAGCAGCCAAGATACCCCCGCAGGCGGGGCCAACGTCCTGACTTTC
many	TRBV5-1	.	TRBJ2-7	CASSLDRGEQYF	TGCGCCAGCAGCTTGGATCGGGGCGAGCAGTACTTC
.	TRBV7-2	.	TRBJ2-7	CACSPPGPSEQYF	TGTGCCTGCAGCCCCCCGGGACCGAGCGAGCAGTACTTC
.	TRBV20-1	TRBD1	TRBJ2-7	CSATSTGSHSYEQYF	TGCAGTGCAACTTCGACAGGGTCTCATTCCTACGAGCAGTACTTC
few	TRBV29-1	.	TRBJ2-3	CSVTLVEPIGDTQYF	TGCAGCGTTACCTTGGTAGAGCCGATCGGGGATACGCAGTATTTT
.	TRBV28	.	TRBJ1-2	CASSLQAQGYTF	TGTGCCAGCAGTTTACAGGCTCAAGGCTACACCTTC
.	TRBV7-2	TRBD2	TRBJ2-3	CASSLAGLPSTDTQYF	TGTGCCAGCAGCTTAGCGGGACTACCTAGCACAGATACGCAGTATTTT
.	TRBV7-9	.	TRBJ2-5	CASSLERAGSQETQYF	TGTGCCAGCAGCTTAGAGCGGGCAGGCTCTCAAGAGACCCAGTACTTC
.	TRBV29-1	TRBD1	TRBJ1-1	CSTRQGATEAFF	TGCAGCACGAGACAGGGAGCCACTGAAGCTTTCTTT
.	TRBV11-2	TRBD2	TRBJ2-3	CASSSPGLAGISTDTQYF	TGTGCCAGCAGCTCTCCGGGACTAGCGGGGATAAGCACAGATACGCAGTATTTT
few	TRBV20-1	.	TRBJ2-3	CSAPTGLAYSTQYF	TGCAGTGCGCCAACAGGGTTGGCCTACAGTACGCAGTATTTT
.	TRBV7-9	.	TRBJ2-3	CASSLMSGPDTQYF	TGTGCCAGCAGCTTAATGAGCGGGCCCGATACGCAGTATTTT
.	TRBV20-1	TRBD1	TRBJ1-4	CSARDHGRGSNEKLFF	TGCAGTGCTAGAGATCATGGCAGGGGGTCGAATGAAAAACTGTTTTTT
few	TRBV6-5	.	TRBJ1-2	CASSRSPGGYTF	TGTGCCAGCAGCCGAAGTCCAGGGGGCTACACCTTC
.	TRBV5-1	.	TRBJ2-1	CASSPRQVGAYNEQFF	TGCGCCAGCAGCCCACGACAGGTTGGGGCCTACAATGAGCAGTTCTTC
many	TRBV28	TRBD1	TRBJ1-5	CASSFGTGGNQPQHF	TGTGCCAGCAGCTTTGGGACAGGCGGCAATCAGCCCCAGCATTTT
few	TRBV5-5	TRBD1	TRBJ2-2	CASSLAGTDTGELFF	TGTGCCAGCAGCTTGGCCGGGACAGACACCGGGGAGCTGTTTTTT
.	TRBV3-1	TRBD2	TRBJ2-2	CASSQLAGGRIGELFF	TGTGCCAGCAGCCAGCTAGCGGGGGGCCGTATCGGGGAGCTGTTTTTT
few	TRBV6-2/TRBV6-3	.	TRBJ2-4	CASSGYGQGRNIQYF	TGTGCCAGCAGTGGCTACGGGCAGGGACGGAACATTCAGTACTTC
.	TRBV12-3/TRBV12-4	.	TRBJ1-5	CASSLIRGNQPQHF	TGTGCCAGCAGTTTAATCCGGGGGAATCAGCCCCAGCATTTT
once	TRBV5-1	.	TRBJ2-1	CASSLRTAGSSYNEQFF	TGCGCCAGCAGCTTGCGGACCGCCGGGAGCTCCTACAATGAGCAGTTCTTC
.	TRBV28	.	TRBJ2-3	CASSLSQTQDTQYF	TGTGCCAGCAGTTTATCACAGACTCAAGATACGCAGTATTTT
.	TRBV4-1	TRBD1	TRBJ1-2	CASNQGTGGTNYGYTF	TGCGCCAGCAACCAAGGGACAGGGGGCACTAACTATGGCTACACCTTC
few	TRBV27	TRBD2	TRBJ2-3	CASSRYPGLATDTQYF	TGTGCCAGCAGTCGCTACCCGGGACTAGCCACAGATACGCAGTATTTT
few	TRBV28	.	TRBJ2-1	CASSFANVPYNEQFF	TGTGCCAGCAGTTTCGCAAACGTCCCCTACAATGAGCAGTTCTTC